Sequencing of this T cell receptor (beta chain) was carried out in a study of T cells in Graves' hyperthyroidism and ophthalmopathy. Amplified TCR beta CDR3 regions came from RNA transcripts. Carried out on the TCR CDR3, a first-round RT-PCR used the HTBI primer set. Each CDR3 protein is one row after TCRdb ran MiXCR on the multiplex PCR reads. The data contain approximately 560,000 distinct CDR3 sequences, roughly 50% of them singletons. The germline V gene has CDR1 KGHDR and CDR2 SFDVKD. The CDR3 consists of 11 residues. Deletions cut 10 bases from V and 1 base from J, with 6 bases between. Sequencing was performed on peripheral blood or thyroid tissue (not recorded which). The TCR originated in a woman aged 18-29 years with Graves' hyperthyroidism. The J gene is TRBJ2-5, the V gene TRBV24-1; D is uncertain. The CDR3 sequence: CATGIQETQYF. For the CDR3, the DNA is TGTGCCACGGGGATCCAAGAGACCCAGTACTTC.